This paragraph reports one T cell receptor (beta chain). The CDR3 totals 15 residues. Germline CDR1 is SQVTM and CDR2 is ANQGSEA. With 7 bases clipped from V and 0 bases from J, the junction kept 9 bases outside the gene matches. This sample is part of a study of low-dose radiotherapy and immunotherapy resistance in tumors. Solid tumors that lacked tumor-infiltrating lymphocytes and were advanced were present in eligible patients. Both TCRalpha and TCRbeta chains were reverse transcribed with V-gene-specific primers. TCRs were put through about 20 PCR cycles of amplification with Phusion. A constant-region primer and the V-primer adapter served as the primer pair. Amplification of the isolated mRNA used in vitro transcription. TCRdb re-derived calls from the reads in MiXCR, one entry per CDR3 protein. The repertoire holds approximately 9,000 distinct CDR3 sequences, with about 70% as singletons.

The TCR originated in a human donor with advanced metastatic prostate, ovarian, gallbladder or colorectal cancer (not recorded which). This table probably holds off-target reads from a library built for another chain. V and J are TRBV29-1 and TRBJ2-5; 9 bases map to TRBD2. The CDR3 loop reads CSAGSSGMYQETQYF. DNA of the CDR3: TGCAGCGCCGGATCTAGCGGGATGTACCAAGAGACCCAGTACTTC.